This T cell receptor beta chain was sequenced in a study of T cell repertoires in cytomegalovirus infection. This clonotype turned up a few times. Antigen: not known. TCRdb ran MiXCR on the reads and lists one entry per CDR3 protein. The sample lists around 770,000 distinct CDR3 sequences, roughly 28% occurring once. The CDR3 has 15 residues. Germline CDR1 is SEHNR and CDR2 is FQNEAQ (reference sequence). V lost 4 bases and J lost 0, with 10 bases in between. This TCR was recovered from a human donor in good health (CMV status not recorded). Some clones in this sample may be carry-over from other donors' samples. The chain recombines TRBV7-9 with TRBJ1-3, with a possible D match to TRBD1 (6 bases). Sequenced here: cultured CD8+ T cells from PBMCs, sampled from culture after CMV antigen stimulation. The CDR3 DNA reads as TGTGCCAGCAGCTCGGGACAATACTCTGGAAACACCATATATTTT. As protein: CASSSGQYSGNTIYF.